The T cell receptor (beta chain) described here comes from a study of T cell repertoires in cytomegalovirus infection. The V and J ends lost 7 bases and 6 bases respectively, with 15 bases between them. Germline loops: CDR1 LNHDA, CDR2 SQIVND (reference sequence). The CDR3 runs 14 residues. TCRdb reanalysed the reads using MiXCR and keeps one entry per CDR3 protein. The table has about 310,000 distinct CDR3 sequences, about 25% seen once; the top ten hold roughly 15%. Concerning this clonotype: The antigen remains unidentified.

This sequence joins TRBV19 and TRBJ2-2; TRBD2 might be the D (7 bases). Sequencing was performed on cultured PBMCs, taken from culture after CMV antigen stimulation. The clonotype was recovered from a human donor in good health (CMV status not recorded). Some clones in this sample may be carry-over from other donors' samples. The CDR3 DNA follows: TGTGCCAGTATGGGAGGGGGGTTCCCCGGGGAGCTGTTTTTT. It encodes CASMGGGFPGELFF.